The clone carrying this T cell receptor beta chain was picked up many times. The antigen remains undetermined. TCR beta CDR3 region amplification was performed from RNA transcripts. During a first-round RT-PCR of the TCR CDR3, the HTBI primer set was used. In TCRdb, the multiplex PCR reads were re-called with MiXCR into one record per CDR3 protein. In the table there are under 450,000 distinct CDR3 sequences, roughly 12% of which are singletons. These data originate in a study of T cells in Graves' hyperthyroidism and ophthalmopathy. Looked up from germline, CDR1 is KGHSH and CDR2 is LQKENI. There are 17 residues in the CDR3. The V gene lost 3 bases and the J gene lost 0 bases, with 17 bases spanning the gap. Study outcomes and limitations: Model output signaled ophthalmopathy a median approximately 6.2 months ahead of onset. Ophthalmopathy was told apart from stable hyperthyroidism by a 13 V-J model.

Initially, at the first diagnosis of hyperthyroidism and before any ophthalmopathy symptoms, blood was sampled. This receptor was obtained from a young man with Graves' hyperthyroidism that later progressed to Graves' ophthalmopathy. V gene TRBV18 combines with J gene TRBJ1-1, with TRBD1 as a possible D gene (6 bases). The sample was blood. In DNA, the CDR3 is TGTGCCAGCTCACCTTTTGCTTCAGGGGACATGAACACTGAAGCTTTCTTT. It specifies CASSPFASGDMNTEAFF.